This TCR beta chain was captured in a study of metastatic and nonmetastatic thyroid tumors. No treatment of any kind had been given to any patient before thyroid surgery. Original processing notes: The distant-metastasis classifier for papillary thyroid cancer was built from CDR3 differences across clinicopathological groups. TCRdb reanalyzed the PCR reads via MiXCR. These V and J calls are TCRdb output, not the study's own analysis. The sample lists 15,000 to 20,000 clones; about 31% were seen once. V shed 4 bases and J shed 4 bases, with 16 bases lying between them. The CDR3 is 16 amino acids. Germline loops: CDR1 LGHNA, CDR2 YNFKEQ.

The sequenced sample was adjacent normal tissue. This sequence was found in a female donor with papillary thyroid cancer or a benign thyroid nodule (not recorded which). Some clones in this sample may be carry-over from other donors' samples. The V and J genes are TRBV4-2 and TRBJ2-2; tentative D call: TRBD1 (5 bases). CDR3 sequence: CASSLEGAWTTGELFF. The CDR3, as DNA: TGTGCCAGCAGCCTAGAAGGGGCTTGGACCACCGGGGAGCTGTTTTTT.